Following are 28 T cell receptor beta chains from one sample sequenced in a study of blood T cell repertoires in COVID-19. Profiling relied on immunoSEQ multiplex PCR, and the TCRdb table lists in-frame clones only, not all of them. Among about 62,000 clones, around 87% were seen once, and the ten largest hold 1%. The specimen sequenced was peripheral blood. Receptor source: a man aged 65 to 79 with acute or convalescent COVID-19.

V usage is TRBV5-4 and J usage is TRBJ2-3; TRBD2 matches at 10 bases. CDR1 is SGHNT and CDR2 is YYREEE in the germline V gene (reference sequence). V dropped 0 bases and J dropped 0; count of bases not matched to a gene: 4. The CDR3 totals 17 residues. The CDR3 loop reads CASSLDTSGASTDTQYF. DNA of the CDR3: TGTGCCAGCAGCTTGGATACTAGCGGGGCTAGCACAGATACGCAGTATTTT.

This rearrangement joins TRBV15 to TRBJ2-7, with 12 nucleotides matching TRBD2. Germline V gives CDR1 LNHNV, CDR2 YYDKDF (reference sequence). V dropped 0 bases and J dropped 5; count of bases not matched to a gene: 2. The CDR3 runs to 15 residues. For the CDR3, the DNA is TGTGCCACCAGCAGAGATTCTAGCGGGAGGGACGAGCAGTACTTC. This sequence encodes CATSRDSSGRDEQYF.

V is TRBV5-4 and J is TRBJ2-3; D not resolved. CDR1 is SGHNT and CDR2 is YYREEE in the germline V gene (reference sequence). V lost 4 bases, J lost 4 bases, and 16 bases lay in between. This CDR3 region has 15 residues. CDR3 sequence (DNA): TGTGCCAGCAGCCCCCCCGACAAAATTCCAGATACGCAGTATTTT. Translation: CASSPPDKIPDTQYF.

This clone appeared a single time. The chain uses TRBV23-1 and TRBJ1-4, with D possibly matching TRBD1 (5 bases). TRBV23-1 is identified as an open reading frame with a role that is uncertain. This CDR3 region has 17 residues. The V end was cut by 1 base, the J end by 1 base, with 13 bases between. As DNA, the CDR3 is TGCGCCAGCAGTCAATTCGGGGGTGGCGTAACTAATGAAAAACTGTTTTTT. This gives the protein CASSQFGGGVTNEKLFF.

This rearrangement joins TRBV10-1 to TRBJ2-3; D not resolved. The CDR3 length is 15 residues. The V gene's germline CDR1 is WNHNN and CDR2 SYGVQD (reference sequence). The ends were cut back, 3 bases at V and 0 bases at J, with 10 bases in the middle. CDR3 sequence: CASSDTSTSTDTQYF. CDR3 DNA: TGCGCCAGCAGTGATACCTCCACTAGCACAGATACGCAGTATTTT.

The chain is built from TRBV24-1 and TRBJ1-1, with D maybe TRBD1 (6 bases). CDR1 is KGHDR, CDR2 SFDVKD, per germline. The CDR3 sequence is 15 residues long. Trimming removed 4 bases at V and 1 base at J, with 12 bases between. CDR3 nucleotides: TGTGCCACCAGTGACCCGGGACATAAGAACACTGAAGCTTTCTTT. Residues: CATSDPGHKNTEAFF.

V gene TRBV7-8 combines with J gene TRBJ1-1, with D perhaps matching TRBD1 (6 bases). CDR1 is SGHVS and CDR2 is FQNEAQ in the germline V gene. The V end was cut by 5 bases, the J end by 1 base, with 11 bases between. The CDR3 covers 14 residues. The CDR3 sequence: CASSRGQSNTEAFF. CDR3 DNA sequence: TGTGCCAGCAGCAGGGGACAATCGAACACTGAAGCTTTCTTT.

The V and J genes are TRBV5-1 and TRBJ2-1; 7 nucleotides line up with TRBD1. Germline V gives CDR1 SGHRS, CDR2 YFSETQ. The J segment lost 8 bases and the V segment lost 2 bases, leaving 4 bases of the junction unmatched. The CDR3 is made up of 13 amino acids. CDR3 DNA sequence: TGCGCCAGCAGCTTAGGACAGGTCTATGAGCAGTTCTTC. It encodes CASSLGQVYEQFF.

The V gene is TRBV28, the J gene TRBJ1-6; D uncertain. This CDR3 contains 16 residues. The germline V gene has CDR1 MDHEN and CDR2 SYDVKM. The germline V and J ends were trimmed by 2 bases and 2 bases, with 10 bases remaining between them. The CDR3: CASSLRGSAYNSPLHF. CDR3 DNA: TGTGCCAGCAGTTTAAGAGGTAGCGCCTATAATTCACCCCTCCACTTT.

The rearrangement links TRBV10-1 to TRBJ1-1; TRBD1 aligns across 7 bases. Per germline, CDR1 WNHNN and CDR2 SYGVQD (reference sequence). The CDR3 covers 15 residues. The V gene end was trimmed by 2 bases and the J gene end by 5 bases; junction bases not matched to a gene: 8. The CDR3, as DNA: TGCGCCAGCAGTGAGCTCCGACAGGGTGGGACTGAAGCTTTCTTT. Translated, it gives CASSELRQGGTEAFF.

The chain carries TRBV7-3 and TRBJ2-1; 13 bases map to TRBD2. Germline values: CDR1 SGHTA, CDR2 FQGTGA. Trimming at V came to 5 bases and at J to 7 bases, leaving 14 bases not matched to a gene. CDR3 length equals 18 residues. The CDR3 DNA reads TGTGCCAGCAGCCCTCGGACTAGCGGGAGTGAATTTAGGAATGAGCAGTTCTTC. The encoded protein is CASSPRTSGSEFRNEQFF.

J is TRBJ2-1 and V is TRBV5-1; 7 nucleotides align to TRBD2. Germline loops: CDR1 SGHRS, CDR2 YFSETQ. Trimming removed 4 bases from V and 1 base from J; junction bases left unmatched: 5. CDR3 length: 15 amino acids. CDR3 DNA sequence: TGCGCCAGCAGCCTGGGACTACCTTCCTACAATGAGCAGTTCTTC. Its protein product is CASSLGLPSYNEQFF.

Only one count was recorded for this clone. The chain has TRBV12-3 or TRBV12-4 and TRBJ1-5; no reliable D call. The CDR3 length is 13 residues. Trimming shortened V by 7 bases and J by 0 bases, and 7 bases separated the two germline ends. CDR3 coding DNA: TGTGCCAGCACCGAGGTTAGCAATCAGCCCCAGCATTTT. Its translation is CASTEVSNQPQHF.

V gene TRBV10-2 combines with J gene TRBJ1-3, with D hard to call. The CDR3 loop spans 12 amino acids. Trimming cost V 8 bases and J 4 bases, with 9 bases left between them. Germline V gene data show CDR1 as WSHSY and CDR2 as SAAADI. The CDR3 loop reads CASSAGGNTIYF. The DNA for the CDR3 is TGCGCCAGCTCCGCGGGGGGAAACACCATATATTTT.

Comment on this clone: Within the sample, other DNA sequences also encode this same CDR3. This rearrangement joins TRBV24-1 to TRBJ2-3, with D possibly being TRBD2 (5 bases). V shed 1 base and J shed 3 bases, with 10 bases lying between them. The CDR3 has 15 amino acids. Germline values: CDR1 KGHDR, CDR2 SFDVKD. CDR3 amino acids: CATSDFPSGTDTQYF. The CDR3 DNA reads TGTGCCACCAGTGATTTTCCGTCGGGGACAGATACGCAGTATTTT.

The chain combines TRBV9 with TRBJ1-6, with 8 nucleotides matching TRBD1. Germline V gene sequence: CDR1 SGDLS, CDR2 YYNGEE. This CDR3 contains 15 residues. The junction had 6 bases not matched to a gene; V was cut back by 3 bases and J by 7 bases. The CDR3 region is CASSATTGVNSPLHF. CDR3 in DNA: TGTGCCAGCAGCGCAACGACAGGGGTGAATTCACCCCTCCACTTT.

The chain employs TRBV3-1 (or the pseudogene TRBV3-2) and TRBJ2-1; D gene uncertain. V was clipped by 4 bases and J by 6 bases, with 7 bases between them. Germline CDR1 LGHDT, CDR2 YNNKEL (reference sequence). This CDR3 comprises 12 residues. The CDR3 spells CASSPIGNEQFF. CDR3 DNA sequence: TGTGCCAGCAGCCCTATTGGCAATGAGCAGTTCTTC.

This chain uses TRBV3-1 (or the pseudogene TRBV3-2) with TRBJ2-3; D is unclear. V shed 3 bases and J shed 0 bases, with 10 bases lying between them. Per germline, CDR1 LGHDT and CDR2 YNNKEL (reference sequence). The CDR3 runs to 15 residues. CDR3 amino acids: CASSQLGTSTDTQYF. The CDR3 coding sequence is TGTGCCAGCAGCCAGCTTGGTACTAGCACAGATACGCAGTATTTT.

The chain joins TRBV19 to TRBJ2-4, with TRBD1 identical over 9 bases. Germline CDR1 LNHDA, CDR2 SQIVND (reference sequence). Trimming cost V 3 bases and J 2 bases; bases outside gene matches: 20. CDR3 length: 21 residues. The CDR3 bases are TGTGCCAGTAGTATCTTAAACCCGGCCCCGAACAGGGGGCATTCCAAAAACATTCAGTACTTC. It translates to CASSILNPAPNRGHSKNIQYF.

The gene calls are TRBV10-3 and TRBJ2-6, with 10 bases that match TRBD1. CDR3 length equals 15 residues. From germline, CDR1 is ENHRY and CDR2 SYGVKD. V trimming: 10 bases; J trimming: 3 bases; junction bases outside the gene matches: 6. The CDR3 DNA sequence: TGTGCCAGCCGACAGGGGGCCAATGGGGCCAACGTCCTGACTTTC. It encodes CASRQGANGANVLTF.

The chain uses TRBV6-6 and TRBJ2-7; the match to TRBD2 covers 8 bases. CDR3 size: 17 residues. CDR1 MNHNY and CDR2 SVGAGI come from the germline V gene (reference sequence). Germline trimming cut 5 bases from V and 0 bases from J; bases unmatched to any gene: 12. In DNA, the CDR3 is TGTGCCAGCAGTCTTAGCGGGATACGATCTAGCTCCTACGAGCAGTACTTC. It yields the protein CASSLSGIRSSSYEQYF.

The genes are TRBV24-1 and TRBJ1-5; TRBD1 might be the D (6 bases). The germline V gene has CDR1 KGHDR and CDR2 SFDVKD. V dropped 9 bases and J dropped 6 bases, with 14 bases sitting between them. The CDR3 spans 13 residues. Written as DNA, the CDR3 is TGTGCCACCTCAACAGGGTTAAGTCAGCCCCAGCATTTT. This sequence encodes CATSTGLSQPQHF.

In this sample, this clone turned up once. The rearrangement links TRBV9 to TRBJ1-1; 7 bases match TRBD1. V dropped 5 bases and J dropped 1; count of bases not matched to a gene: 5. The germline V gene has CDR1 SGDLS and CDR2 YYNGEE. The CDR3 is 14 amino acids. CDR3 coding DNA: TGTGCCAGCAGAGAGGGGGCGGGGAACACTGAAGCTTTCTTT. It specifies CASREGAGNTEAFF. Using reference TRBV9 and TRBJ1-1 for the parts outside the CDR3, the full variable domain is DSGVTQTPKHLITATGQRVTLRCSPRSGDLSVYWYQQSLDQGLQFLIQYYNGEERAKGNILERFSAQQFPDLHSELNLSSLELGDSALYFCASREGAGNTEAFFGQGTRLTVV.

This chain joins TRBV28 and TRBJ1-2; no clear D. Germline CDR1 is MDHEN and CDR2 is SYDVKM. This CDR3 has 11 amino acids. The V end was cut by 6 bases, the J end by 8 bases, with 10 bases between. The CDR3 nucleotides are TGTGCCAGCAGACAACGGGGAGGCTACACCTTC. It encodes CASRQRGGYTF.

The V gene is TRBV27, the J gene TRBJ2-1, with D unclear. V was cut by 10 bases and J by 9 bases, with 10 bases left in between. The CDR3 has 10 amino acids. Germline V lookup: CDR1 MNHEY, CDR2 SMNVEV (reference sequence). CDR3 residues: CATWAGEQFF. As DNA, the CDR3 is TGTGCCACCTGGGCCGGTGAGCAGTTCTTC.

The chain couples TRBV7-6 to TRBJ2-7, with 9 nucleotides matching TRBD1. CDR1 is SGHVS and CDR2 is FNYEAQ in the germline V gene. V gave up 5 bases and J gave up 1 base; unmatched junction bases: 9. The CDR3 loop spans 16 amino acids. The CDR3 loop is CASSPMDRGGSYEQYF. The CDR3 nucleotides are TGTGCCAGCAGCCCAATGGACAGGGGCGGTTCCTACGAGCAGTACTTC. Looking up the rest from reference TRBV7-6 and TRBJ2-7 gives the full variable domain: GAGVSQSPRYKVTKRGQDVALRCDPISGHVSLYWYRQALGQGPEFLTYFNYEAQQDKSGLPNDRFSAERPEGSISTLTIQRTEQRDSAMYRCASSPMDRGGSYEQYFGPGTRLTVT.

The chain couples TRBV27 to TRBJ2-1, with D perhaps matching TRBD2 (6 bases). V was clipped by 4 bases and J by 2 bases, with 15 bases between them. The CDR3 runs 16 residues. Germline CDR1 MNHEY, CDR2 SMNVEV (reference sequence). The CDR3 sequence: CASSSEGPGPYNEQFF. The CDR3 region has the DNA TGTGCCAGCAGTTCGGAGGGTCCCGGCCCCTACAATGAGCAGTTCTTC.

This chain uses TRBV13 with TRBJ1-1, with unresolved D. The CDR3 extends over 12 amino acids. CDR1 and CDR2 from the germline V gene are PRHDT and FYEKMQ (reference sequence). V gave up 5 bases and J gave up 5 bases, with 9 bases separating them. The CDR3 region has the DNA TGTGCCAGCAGCCGAGGCGGAACTGAAGCTTTCTTT. Its protein is CASSRGGTEAFF.